One sample yielded the 25 T cell receptor beta chains listed below, sequenced in a study of T cell responses to AZD1222 COVID-19 vaccine (dated by TCRdb to the early 2020s). The time point label on this specimen signifies: baseline before first vaccination. To prepare the library, the immunoSEQ multiplex PCR assay was applied. Here the immuneACCESS table is served through TCRdb, limited to in-frame sequences with V and J called. Missing clones are a known gap in these copies; in checked studies unresolved V genes cover under half, and the rest lacks a known reason. The sample table holds over 150,000 clones, of which over 85% were seen once. 1.6% of the sample rests with the top ten. Source: peripheral blood, taken on day 0 of AZD1222 vaccination. The source of these receptors is an adult in good health.

This chain links TRBV4-3 with TRBJ1-1; D gene unclear. V was clipped by 0 bases and J by 7 bases, with 6 bases between them. The germline gives CDR1 LGHNA, CDR2 YSLEER. The CDR3 contains 12 residues. The CDR3 DNA follows: TGCGCCAGCAGCCAAGAGGGGTATGAAGCTTTCTTT. Translating gives CASSQEGYEAFF.

The rearrangement uses TRBV7-3 and TRBJ1-1; D is unclear. This CDR3 region has 11 residues. Germline V gene sequence: CDR1 SGHTA, CDR2 FQGTGA. V lost 2 bases and J lost 6, with 4 bases in between. The CDR3 nucleotides read TGTGCCAGCAGCTTATATCCTGAAGCTTTCTTT. Amino acid sequence: CASSLYPEAFF.

The rearrangement links TRBV5-1 to TRBJ2-7; 9 bases align to TRBD2. V lost 1 base, J lost 2 bases, and 7 bases stayed unmatched. Germline V gene sequence: CDR1 SGHRS, CDR2 YFSETQ. This CDR3 has 16 residues. DNA for the CDR3: TGCGCCAGCAGCTTGATGGCTAGCGGGACCACCTACGAGCAGTACTTC. Protein sequence: CASSLMASGTTYEQYF. Using reference TRBV5-1 and TRBJ2-7 for the parts outside the CDR3, the full variable domain is KAGVTQTPRYLIKTRGQQVTLSCSPISGHRSVSWYQQTPGQGLQFLFEYFSETQRNKGNFPGRFSGRQFSNSRSEMNVSTLELGDSALYLCASSLMASGTTYEQYFGPGTRLTVT.

As concerns this clone: Additional DNA sequences in this sample encode the identical CDR3. This chain links TRBV30 with TRBJ1-1, with 8 bases identical to TRBD1. Germline trimming cut 4 bases from V and 1 base from J; bases unmatched to any gene: 2. CDR3 length equals 13 residues. Looked up from germline, CDR1 is GTSNPN and CDR2 is SVGIG (reference sequence). CDR3 DNA: TGTGCCTGGAACGGACAGGGGAACACTGAAGCTTTCTTT. Residues: CAWNGQGNTEAFF.

This chain joins TRBV9 and TRBJ1-2; no reliable D call. The germline V gene encodes CDR1 SGDLS and CDR2 YYNGEE. Deletions cut 3 bases from V and 2 bases from J, with 14 bases between. This CDR3 comprises 15 residues. The CDR3 protein is CASSAFSGINYGYTF. Here the CDR3 DNA reads TGTGCCAGCAGCGCCTTCTCGGGTATCAACTATGGCTACACCTTC.

The chain links TRBV7-3 to TRBJ2-6; tentatively, D is TRBD2 (6 bases). Germline loops: CDR1 SGHTA, CDR2 FQGTGA. V was pared by 1 base and J by 0 bases, with 10 bases between. The CDR3 contains 17 residues. CDR3 nucleotides: TGTGCCAGCAGCTTAAGGGCGGGGTCCTCTGGGGCCAACGTCCTGACTTTC. Residues: CASSLRAGSSGANVLTF.

V is TRBV5-1 and J is TRBJ2-3, with 8 bases that match TRBD2. The CDR3 is 15 residues long. Germline V gene sequence: CDR1 SGHRS, CDR2 YFSETQ. V gave up 0 bases and J gave up 7 bases; unmatched junction bases: 7. The CDR3 loop reads CASSLGASGRNTQYF. CDR3 coding DNA: TGCGCCAGCAGCTTGGGGGCTAGCGGGCGGAATACGCAGTATTTT. Full variable domain (outside the CDR3, taken from reference TRBV5-1 and TRBJ2-3): KAGVTQTPRYLIKTRGQQVTLSCSPISGHRSVSWYQQTPGQGLQFLFEYFSETQRNKGNFPGRFSGRQFSNSRSEMNVSTLELGDSALYLCASSLGASGRNTQYFGPGTRLTVL.

The chain recombines TRBV2 with TRBJ1-3; D gene uncertain. In germline, CDR1 is SNHLY, CDR2 FYNNEI. The CDR3 is made up of 13 amino acids. Deletions cut 8 bases from V and 0 bases from J, with 8 bases between. CDR3: CASRVDSGNTIYF. The CDR3 nucleotides read TGTGCCAGCCGAGTAGACTCTGGAAACACCATATATTTT.

The CDR3 sequence is CASRHEPGGRGNTIYF. The DNA for the CDR3 is TGCGCCAGCAGACATGAACCAGGGGGTCGTGGAAACACCATATATTTT. The V gene is TRBV5-1, the J gene TRBJ1-3; TRBD1 matches at 7 bases. This CDR3 comprises 16 residues. V was pared by 5 bases and J by 3 bases, with 11 bases of the junction left unmatched. The V gene's germline CDR1 is SGHRS and CDR2 YFSETQ.

A single count supports this clone. The chain joins TRBV10-2 to TRBJ1-2, with a tentative D call TRBD1 (5 bases). CDR1 is WSHSY and CDR2 is SAAADI in the germline V gene. This CDR3 is built from 12 residues. The V end lost 2 bases, the J end lost 5 bases, and 6 bases lay between the germline ends. CDR3 coding DNA: TGCGCCAGCAGTGAGAGGGGTTATGGCTACACCTTC. Protein: CASSERGYGYTF.

This chain connects TRBV7-3 to TRBJ2-1; 8 bases align to TRBD2. This CDR3 has 17 amino acids. V gave up 5 bases and J gave up 3 bases; unmatched junction bases: 12. Germline CDR1 is SGHTA and CDR2 is FQGTGA. CDR3 residues: CASSPQGVSGNYNEQFF. DNA for the CDR3: TGTGCCAGCAGCCCCCAGGGTGTTAGCGGGAACTACAATGAGCAGTTCTTC.

CDR3 DNA: TGTGCCAGCAGCTTGCGTGCGGTATATAATTCACCCCTCCACTTT. This encodes CASSLRAVYNSPLHF. The chain links TRBV5-5 to TRBJ1-6, with unresolved D. Looked up from germline, CDR1 is SGHKS and CDR2 is YYEKEE (reference sequence). The CDR3 totals 15 residues. V dropped 1 base and J dropped 4 bases, with 9 bases sitting between them.

Concerning this clone itself: The junction departs from the called germline gene at one end, perhaps through a read error. V usage is TRBV6-5 and J usage is TRBJ2-7; 10 nucleotides match TRBD2. CDR3 length equals 16 residues. The germline gives CDR1 MNHEY, CDR2 SVGAGI. For the CDR3, the DNA is TGTGCCAGCAGTTACTCGTTTACTAGCGGGACCCCTTCATTCTTCTTC. This encodes CASSYSFTSGTPSFFF.

The chain couples TRBV19 to TRBJ1-1; no clear D gene. Germline V gene data show CDR1 as LNHDA and CDR2 as SQIVND (reference sequence). The germline V and J ends were trimmed by 4 bases and 0 bases, with 6 bases remaining between them. The CDR3 runs 13 residues. CDR3 sequence (DNA): TGTGCCAGTAGTACAAGGGTGAACACTGAAGCTTTCTTT. As protein: CASSTRVNTEAFF.

The rearrangement joins TRBV19 to TRBJ2-7; TRBD1 agrees at 7 bases. The CDR3 is 15 residues long. Germline CDR1 is LNHDA and CDR2 is SQIVND (reference sequence). After removal of 4 bases from V and 3 bases from J, the junction contained 9 bases not matched to a gene. DNA of the CDR3: TGTGCCAGTAGTACGGAGACAGGGAGCCTCTACGAGCAGTACTTC. It yields the protein CASSTETGSLYEQYF. Together with reference TRBV19 and TRBJ2-7, the CDR3 gives the full variable domain: DGGITQSPKYLFRKEGQNVTLSCEQNLNHDAMYWYRQDPGQGLRLIYYSQIVNDFQKGDIAEGYSVSREKKESFPLTVTSAQKNPTAFYLCASSTETGSLYEQYFGPGTRLTVT.

Points on this clone: This specimen includes other DNA sequences encoding the same CDR3. V usage is TRBV6-5 and J usage is TRBJ1-3; D remains unclear. V lost 6 bases, J lost 0 bases, and 12 bases lay in between. Per the germline V gene, CDR1 is MNHEY and CDR2 is SVGAGI. The CDR3 contains 15 residues. CDR3 bases: TGTGCCAGCAGCCCCGACCGATTCTCTGGAAACACCATATATTTT. This sequence encodes CASSPDRFSGNTIYF.

This chain joins TRBV5-1 and TRBJ1-4, with D hard to call. CDR1 and CDR2 (germline): SGHRS, YFSETQ. CDR3 size: 14 residues. The V gene lost 1 base and the J gene lost 3 bases, with 7 bases spanning the gap. The CDR3 coding sequence is TGCGCCAGCAGCTTGTCCGAAGCTAATGAAAAACTGTTTTTT. Translating it yields CASSLSEANEKLFF.

In DNA form, the CDR3 reads TGTGCCAGCAGCCAAGATCGGAGGGGGCGGGTCGGGGACGAGCAGTACTTC. Residues: CASSQDRRGRVGDEQYF. This rearrangement joins TRBV4-2 to TRBJ2-7; tentative D call: TRBD1 (7 bases). The germline V gene encodes CDR1 LGHNA and CDR2 YNFKEQ. The CDR3 is 17 residues long. The V end was cut by 0 bases, the J end by 5 bases, with 20 bases between.

This rearrangement joins TRBV28 to TRBJ2-7; tentative D call: TRBD1 (6 bases). Per germline, CDR1 MDHEN and CDR2 SYDVKM. CDR3 length: 15 amino acids. V lost 4 bases to trimming and J lost 2 bases, with 15 bases between them. In DNA, the CDR3 is TGTGCCAGCAGTTCGTCAGGGGTCCGGCCCTACGAGCAGTACTTC. Translation gives CASSSSGVRPYEQYF. The whole variable domain, remainder taken from reference TRBV28 and TRBJ2-7, is DVKVTQSSRYLVKRTGEKVFLECVQDMDHENMFWYRQDPGLGLRLIYFSYDVKMKEKGDIPEGYSVSREKKERFSLILESASTNQTSMYLCASSSSGVRPYEQYFGPGTRLTVT.

This clone has a single count. The J gene is TRBJ1-3, the V gene TRBV9; possible D gene TRBD1, 5 bases. Germline CDR1 reads SGDLS; CDR2 reads YYNGEE. CDR3 length: 18 residues. Trimming cost V 1 base and J 1 base, with 18 bases left between them. The CDR3 DNA reads as TGTGCCAGCAGCGTAAGCTTTTTTCGGTGGGGGTCTGGAAACACCATATATTTT. Translated: CASSVSFFRWGSGNTIYF.

In its sample, this clone was seen a few times. The rearrangement joins TRBV4-1 to TRBJ2-7; D call uncertain. The V and J ends lost 2 bases and 4 bases respectively, with 9 bases between them. The CDR3 runs 13 residues. Germline-derived CDR1 and CDR2 are MGHRA and YSYEKL. DNA of the CDR3: TGCGCCAGCAGCCAATGGCAGCTTTACGAGCAGTACTTC. Encoded protein: CASSQWQLYEQYF.

V usage is TRBV7-3 and J usage is TRBJ2-2; D is undetermined. V lost 5 bases and J 0 bases, leaving 4 bases between the germline ends. This CDR3 comprises 13 residues. Germline V gene lookup returns CDR1 SGHTA and CDR2 FQGTGA. This chain's CDR3 is CASSISNTGELFF. CDR3 bases: TGTGCCAGCAGCATTTCGAACACCGGGGAGCTGTTTTTT.

This sequence joins TRBV5-1 and TRBJ2-7, with D uncertain. V was pared by 0 bases and J by 1 base, with 8 bases between. Germline V CDR1 and CDR2: SGHRS, YFSETQ. The CDR3 runs 14 residues. The CDR3 loop is CASSLETPSYEQYF. The CDR3 coding sequence is TGCGCCAGCAGCTTGGAAACCCCTTCCTACGAGCAGTACTTC.

This clone came up once. V usage is TRBV3-1 (or the pseudogene TRBV3-2) and J usage is TRBJ1-2; tentatively, D is TRBD1 (6 bases). The germline V and J ends were trimmed by 3 bases and 2 bases, with 10 bases remaining between them. Germline V gene data show CDR1 as LGHDT and CDR2 as YNNKEL (reference sequence). This CDR3 has 14 residues. CDR3 region: CASSQRGLNYGYTF. The DNA for the CDR3 is TGTGCCAGCAGCCAGCGGGGGCTGAACTATGGCTACACCTTC.

The chain combines TRBV5-1 with TRBJ1-1; 7 positions match TRBD1. With V trimmed by 2 bases and J by 4 bases, 8 bases remained unmatched. Germline V lookup: CDR1 SGHRS, CDR2 YFSETQ. This CDR3 spans 15 amino acids. CDR3 coding DNA: TGCGCCAGCAGCTTACTACAGGGGACCCCCACTGAAGCTTTCTTT. The encoded protein is CASSLLQGTPTEAFF.